These 29 T cell receptor beta chains came from one sample sequenced in a study of PD-L1 blockade in urothelial cancer. Stated time point: peripheral blood 6 weeks after treatment start. Profiling relied on immunoSEQ multiplex PCR, and the TCRdb table lists in-frame clones only, not all of them. The sample has about 43,000 clones; roughly four fifths are singletons. The sample consisted of PBMCs, taken around atezolizumab (anti-PD-L1) treatment. These receptors were taken from a man in his fifties or sixties with urothelial cancer.

The chain joins TRBV5-1 to TRBJ2-7; the match to TRBD1 covers 10 bases. Germline trimming cut 4 bases from V and 1 base from J; bases unmatched to any gene: 5. CDR1 is SGHRS and CDR2 is YFSETQ in the germline V gene. This CDR3 spans 15 amino acids. CDR3 protein: CASSQGTGVSYEQYF. As DNA, the CDR3 is TGCGCCAGCAGCCAGGGGACAGGGGTTTCCTACGAGCAGTACTTC.

The chain uses TRBV6-1 and TRBJ2-3, with TRBD2 identical over 11 bases. Germline V lookup: CDR1 MNHNS, CDR2 SASEGT. The CDR3 has 15 residues. The ends lost 4 bases at V and 8 bases at J; junction bases unmatched: 8. The CDR3 DNA is TGTGCCAGCAGTGGGACTAGCGGGCCCGGGTCTACGCAGTATTTT. Translation: CASSGTSGPGSTQYF.

The chain recombines TRBV5-4 with TRBJ1-6; D remains unclear. The CDR3 covers 14 residues. Trimming cost V 0 bases and J 7 bases, with 8 bases left between them. CDR1 and CDR2 (germline): SGHNT, YYREEE (reference sequence). The CDR3 region has the DNA TGTGCCAGCAGCTTGGCAGGCGGGAATTCACCCCTCCACTTT. This translates into CASSLAGGNSPLHF.

The V gene is TRBV19, the J gene TRBJ2-5, with D possibly TRBD1 on 5 matching bases. This CDR3 spans 13 amino acids. V was cut by 3 bases and J by 5 bases, with 10 bases left in between. Per the germline V gene, CDR1 is LNHDA and CDR2 is SQIVND (reference sequence). CDR3 nucleotides: TGTGCCAGTAGTATTGGCAGGGCTGAGACCCAGTACTTC. This encodes CASSIGRAETQYF.

This chain joins TRBV30 and TRBJ2-1; 8 bases agree with TRBD1. This CDR3 is built from 13 residues. Germline V gene sequence: CDR1 GTSNPN, CDR2 SVGIG (reference sequence). V lost 2 bases, J lost 8 bases, and 5 bases stayed unmatched. The CDR3 loop is CAWSPDRGHEQFF. CDR3 DNA: TGTGCCTGGAGTCCAGACAGGGGTCATGAGCAGTTCTTC.

V is TRBV30 and J is TRBJ2-3, with D maybe TRBD2 (7 bases). Trimming shortened V by 4 bases and J by 1 base, and 12 bases separated the two germline ends. Germline-derived CDR1 and CDR2 are GTSNPN and SVGIG (reference sequence). The CDR3 is 14 amino acids. As DNA, the CDR3 is TGTGCCTGGATCATGCGGGGGCGCACAGATACGCAGTATTTT. Translated: CAWIMRGRTDTQYF.

This chain links TRBV10-3 with TRBJ2-5; tentative D call: TRBD2 (6 bases). The CDR3 runs to 12 residues. The ends were cut back, 3 bases at V and 5 bases at J, with 7 bases in the middle. Germline V CDR1 and CDR2: ENHRY, SYGVKD. This CDR3 reads CAISDGGETQYF. CDR3 sequence (DNA): TGTGCCATCAGTGATGGGGGGGAGACCCAGTACTTC.

CDR3 nucleotides: TGTGCCAGCAGCCCGAGGACAGGGGTTAACTCTGGGGCCAACGTCCTGACTTTC. Amino acids: CASSPRTGVNSGANVLTF. The rearrangement uses TRBV5-4 and TRBJ2-6; TRBD1 agrees at 9 bases. The J segment lost 0 bases and the V segment lost 4 bases, leaving 8 bases of the junction unmatched. Germline lookup yields CDR1 SGHNT and CDR2 YYREEE (reference sequence). The CDR3 loop spans 18 amino acids.

The chain recombines TRBV5-4 with TRBJ2-4; 11 bases fit TRBD2. This CDR3 has 14 amino acids. V lost 4 bases to trimming and J lost 5 bases; unmatched junction nucleotides: 2. CDR1 is SGHNT and CDR2 is YYREEE in the germline V gene (reference sequence). CDR3 coding DNA: TGTGCCAGCAGCAGGGGACTAGCGGAAAACATTCAGTACTTC. Translated: CASSRGLAENIQYF.

J is TRBJ2-3 and V is TRBV9, with TRBD2 matching 9 bases. Germline V lookup: CDR1 SGDLS, CDR2 YYNGEE. The CDR3 has 15 amino acids. V was pared by 0 bases and J by 5 bases, with 4 bases of the junction left unmatched. The CDR3 protein is CASSVASGEVDTQYF. CDR3 DNA sequence: TGTGCCAGCAGCGTAGCTAGCGGGGAGGTAGATACGCAGTATTTT.

The chain couples TRBV11-3 to TRBJ2-1, with D unclear. The V and J ends lost 1 base and 3 bases respectively, with 4 bases between them. The CDR3 loop spans 13 amino acids. CDR1 and CDR2 from the germline V gene are SGHNT and YENEEA. CDR3 nucleotides: TGTGCCAGCAGCTTAGCTAGCTACAATGAGCAGTTCTTC. As protein: CASSLASYNEQFF.

The count of this clone is one. The genes are TRBV7-8 and TRBJ2-2, with D hard to call. The germline V and J ends were trimmed by 5 bases and 8 bases, with 9 bases remaining between them. Germline assignment: CDR1 SGHVS and CDR2 FQNEAQ. This CDR3 region has 12 residues. This CDR3 reads CASSLSVGELFF. The CDR3 DNA reads as TGTGCCAGCAGCCTCTCCGTGGGGGAGCTGTTTTTT. The full variable domain, rest sourced from reference TRBV7-8 and TRBJ2-2, is GAGVSQSPRYKVAKRGQDVALRCDPISGHVSLFWYQQALGQGPEFLTYFQNEAQLDKSGLPSDRFFAERPEGSVSTLKIQRTQQEDSAVYLCASSLSVGELFFGEGSRLTVL.

The chain recombines TRBV10-3 with TRBJ1-2; 10 nucleotides match TRBD1. The CDR3 contains 14 residues. CDR1 and CDR2 from the germline V gene are ENHRY and SYGVKD. V lost 4 bases and J lost 2; bases outside the gene matches: 1. The CDR3 region is CAISGQGANYGYTF. CDR3 nucleotide sequence: TGTGCCATCAGTGGACAGGGGGCGAACTATGGCTACACCTTC.

V usage is TRBV7-9 and J usage is TRBJ2-5; 7 positions agree with TRBD1. Germline trimming cut 6 bases from V and 4 bases from J; bases unmatched to any gene: 14. Germline V gene data show CDR1 as SEHNR and CDR2 as FQNEAQ (reference sequence). The CDR3 is made up of 16 amino acids. CDR3 sequence (DNA): TGTGCCAGCAGACCCCCCAGGGGGTTGTTTGGAGAGACCCAGTACTTC. This encodes CASRPPRGLFGETQYF.

This clone was seen only once. The rearrangement uses TRBV5-1 and TRBJ2-7; D call uncertain. The germline V gene has CDR1 SGHRS and CDR2 YFSETQ. V lost 1 base and J lost 0, with 8 bases in between. This CDR3 is 14 amino acids long. The chain's CDR3 is CASSLNTDSYEQYF. The CDR3 DNA reads as TGCGCCAGCAGCTTGAATACAGACTCCTACGAGCAGTACTTC.

The DNA for the CDR3 is TGTGCCAGTAGTATTGGAAGCGGGGACACTGAAGCTTTCTTT. Translation gives CASSIGSGDTEAFF. The chain joins TRBV19 to TRBJ1-1; D remains ambiguous. CDR1 is LNHDA and CDR2 is SQIVND in the germline V gene (reference sequence). Trimming took off 3 bases at V and 3 bases at J, with 11 bases between the two ends. The CDR3 has 14 residues.

This clone was seen only a few times. The chain recombines TRBV5-6 with TRBJ2-2; D perhaps matches TRBD1 (5 bases). Germline CDR1 is SGHDT and CDR2 is YYEEEE. Between the trimmed V and J ends, which lost 2 bases and 1 base, there was a span of 6 bases. This CDR3 spans 14 amino acids. CDR3 in DNA: TGTGCCAGCAGCTTCGACAGGAACACCGGGGAGCTGTTTTTT. This codes for CASSFDRNTGELFF.

The V gene is TRBV4-2, the J gene TRBJ1-2; the match to TRBD1 covers 8 bases. Germline V gene lookup returns CDR1 LGHNA and CDR2 YNFKEQ. This CDR3 is built from 14 residues. The V and J ends lost 3 bases and 6 bases, in that order; junction bases with no gene match: 6. Written as DNA, the CDR3 is TGTGCCAGCAGCCACCTGACAGGGGACCATGGCTACACCTTC. This codes for CASSHLTGDHGYTF.

This chain connects TRBV10-3 to TRBJ1-6; possible D gene TRBD1, 5 bases. The CDR3 contains 13 residues. The germline V gene encodes CDR1 ENHRY and CDR2 SYGVKD. The V and J ends lost 4 bases and 6 bases respectively, with 7 bases between them. CDR3 in amino acids: CAISGQLNSPLHF. CDR3 nucleotide sequence: TGTGCCATCAGTGGACAGCTTAATTCACCCCTCCACTTT.

CDR3 nucleotides: TGTGCCAGCAGCTTGGATGGGAGGAGAGAATCACCCCTCCACTTT. This sequence encodes CASSLDGRRESPLHF. The rearrangement links TRBV5-4 to TRBJ1-6; D is ambiguous. The CDR3 runs to 15 residues. Germline loops: CDR1 SGHNT, CDR2 YYREEE (reference sequence). V shed 0 bases and J shed 10 bases, with 14 bases lying between them. The entire variable domain, with the rest obtained from reference TRBV5-4 and TRBJ1-6, is as follows: ETGVTQSPTHLIKTRGQQVTLRCSSQSGHNTVSWYQQALGQGPQFIFQYYREEENGRGNFPPRFSGLQFPNYSSELNVNALELDDSALYLCASSLDGRRESPLHFGNGTRLTVT.

This clone is a singleton in its sample. The V gene is TRBV30, the J gene TRBJ2-1; 9 bases are a match to TRBD2. This CDR3 contains 16 residues. With 2 bases clipped from V and 6 bases from J, the junction kept 11 bases outside the gene matches. The V gene's germline CDR1 is GTSNPN and CDR2 SVGIG (reference sequence). In DNA, the CDR3 is TGTGCCTGGAGTACCGCTATAGCGGGGGCCATCAATGAGCAGTTCTTC. This translates into CAWSTAIAGAINEQFF.

The chain employs TRBV30 and TRBJ2-7; TRBD2 might be the D (5 bases). CDR1 and CDR2 from the germline V gene are GTSNPN and SVGIG (reference sequence). Trimming took off 3 bases at V and 3 bases at J, with 18 bases between the two ends. The CDR3 length is 15 residues. CDR3 residues: CAWRRAGALFYEQYF. In DNA form, the CDR3 reads TGTGCCTGGAGGAGGGCCGGCGCACTCTTCTACGAGCAGTACTTC.

This chain links TRBV30 with TRBJ1-2; a weak D match, TRBD1 (5 bases). Trimming shortened V by 3 bases and J by 8 bases, and 7 bases separated the two germline ends. The CDR3 loop spans 10 amino acids. CDR1 GTSNPN and CDR2 SVGIG come from the germline V gene (reference sequence). The CDR3 DNA is TGTGCCTGGAGGAAGGGGGGCTACACCTTC. Translated, it gives CAWRKGGYTF.

The rearrangement joins TRBV2 to TRBJ1-6; D remains unclear. This CDR3 contains 14 residues. V dropped 3 bases and J dropped 5 bases, with 8 bases sitting between them. Germline V gives CDR1 SNHLY, CDR2 FYNNEI. Written as DNA, the CDR3 is TGTGCCAGCAGTGAGATGGGAGATAATTCACCCCTCCACTTT. Its translation: CASSEMGDNSPLHF.

The CDR3 DNA is TGTGCCAGCAGTTTGACAGGGGAAAATTCACCCCTCCACTTT. Translating it yields CASSLTGENSPLHF. The J gene is TRBJ1-6, the V gene TRBV6-1; 8 bases are shared with TRBD1. This CDR3 is built from 14 residues. The trim removed 5 bases at V and 7 bases at J, leaving 4 bases unmatched. Germline CDR1 and CDR2: MNHNS and SASEGT.

The sample holds a few counts of this clone. The genes are TRBV7-8 and TRBJ1-1; 10 positions match TRBD1. With V trimmed by 4 bases and J by 6 bases, 5 bases remained unmatched. The CDR3 is 14 amino acids. Germline V gene sequence: CDR1 SGHVS, CDR2 FQNEAQ. The CDR3 nucleotides read TGTGCCAGCAGCTGGGACAGGGGACGTCCTGAAGCTTTCTTT. Protein sequence: CASSWDRGRPEAFF.

J is TRBJ2-1 and V is TRBV9, with 9 nucleotides matching TRBD2. V shed 0 bases and J 2 bases; nucleotides not matched to a gene: 0. The CDR3 is 15 residues long. Germline lookup yields CDR1 SGDLS and CDR2 YYNGEE. The CDR3 DNA reads TGTGCCAGCAGCGTAGGACTAGCGGCCTACAATGAGCAGTTCTTC. Amino acid sequence: CASSVGLAAYNEQFF. The full variable domain, rest sourced from reference TRBV9 and TRBJ2-1, is DSGVTQTPKHLITATGQRVTLRCSPRSGDLSVYWYQQSLDQGLQFLIQYYNGEERAKGNILERFSAQQFPDLHSELNLSSLELGDSALYFCASSVGLAAYNEQFFGPGTRLTVL.

This chain links TRBV30 with TRBJ2-7, with 7 bases fitting TRBD1. V gave up 3 bases and J gave up 6 bases; unmatched junction bases: 11. The CDR3 extends over 14 amino acids. Germline CDR1 and CDR2: GTSNPN and SVGIG (reference sequence). In DNA, the CDR3 is TGTGCCTGGAGAGGAACCGGGACAGCCGGCGAGCAGTACTTC. Amino acids: CAWRGTGTAGEQYF.

V is TRBV7-9 and J is TRBJ2-1; D gene unclear. V gave up 5 bases and J gave up 5 bases, with 7 bases separating them. CDR1 and CDR2 from the germline V gene are SEHNR and FQNEAQ (reference sequence). The length of the CDR3 is 12 residues. The CDR3 here is CASSLINNEQFF. CDR3 DNA sequence: TGTGCCAGCAGCCTAATAAACAATGAGCAGTTCTTC.